The 7 T cell receptor beta chains listed next were all sequenced from one sample in a study of T cell responses to AZD1222 COVID-19 vaccine. Libraries were prepared by immunoSEQ multiplex PCR; TCRdb keeps only in-frame clonotypes and omits some of them. The sample has more than 75,000 clones; 88% are singletons. The starting material was peripheral blood, obtained 28 days after the second AZD1222 dose. Receptor source: an adult who received the AZD1222 COVID-19 vaccine.

The chain has TRBV10-2 and TRBJ1-1; 7 nucleotides agree with TRBD1. Trimming at V came to 3 bases and at J to 7 bases, leaving 5 bases not matched to a gene. The CDR3 is made up of 13 amino acids. Germline V lookup: CDR1 WSHSY, CDR2 SAAADI. The CDR3 reads CASSDTGAGEAFF. CDR3 coding DNA: TGCGCCAGCAGTGACACAGGGGCCGGTGAAGCTTTCTTT.

The chain couples TRBV10-3 to TRBJ2-7; tentatively, D is TRBD2 (6 bases). This CDR3 contains 14 residues. The germline V and J ends were trimmed by 6 bases and 2 bases, with 14 bases remaining between them. Germline values: CDR1 ENHRY, CDR2 SYGVKD. In DNA form, the CDR3 reads TGTGCCATCAGCGGGAGTAGTACAACCTACGAGCAGTACTTC. This translates into CAISGSSTTYEQYF.

In this sample, this clone turned up once. This sequence joins TRBV29-1 and TRBJ1-1; D is ambiguous. The germline V gene has CDR1 SQVTM and CDR2 ANQGSEA. The ends were cut back, 4 bases at V and 6 bases at J, with 18 bases in the middle. The length of the CDR3 is 14 residues. The chain's CDR3 is CSVAKDAMGSEAFF. The CDR3 nucleotides are TGCAGCGTTGCAAAAGATGCGATGGGCTCTGAAGCTTTCTTT.

DNA for the CDR3: TGTGCCAGCAGCTTAGAGGGGTACGGAATAGGGGCCTGGACCGGGGAGCTGTTTTTT. It yields the protein CASSLEGYGIGAWTGELFF. V is TRBV11-2 and J is TRBJ2-2; D possibly corresponds to TRBD1 (5 bases). The germline V gene encodes CDR1 SGHAT and CDR2 FQNNGV. The CDR3 runs to 19 residues. Trimming removed 0 bases from V and 5 bases from J, with 22 bases in between.

This sequence joins TRBV28 and TRBJ2-1, with TRBD2 matching 7 bases. CDR3 length: 16 residues. V lost 6 bases and J lost 5; bases outside the gene matches: 13. Germline CDR1 is MDHEN and CDR2 is SYDVKM. The CDR3 protein is CASRALGAGANNEQFF. As DNA, the CDR3 is TGTGCCAGCAGGGCCCTCGGGGCGGGAGCAAACAATGAGCAGTTCTTC.

J is TRBJ2-1 and V is TRBV18, with 7 bases matching TRBD1. J gave up 0 bases and V 5 bases, and 7 bases lay outside the gene matches. The CDR3 loop spans 16 amino acids. Germline-derived CDR1 and CDR2 are KGHSH and LQKENI. The DNA for the CDR3 is TGTGCCAGCTCAACGACAGGGATCAGCTCCTACAATGAGCAGTTCTTC. Translating it yields CASSTTGISSYNEQFF.

This chain joins TRBV18 and TRBJ2-7; a weak D match, TRBD2 (5 bases). The germline gives CDR1 KGHSH, CDR2 LQKENI. There are 15 residues in the CDR3. With 0 bases removed from V and 0 bases from J, the gap between germline ends came to 9 bases. The DNA for the CDR3 is TGTGCCAGCTCACCACCGGCTGGGAGCTCCTACGAGCAGTACTTC. It is translated as CASSPPAGSSYEQYF.